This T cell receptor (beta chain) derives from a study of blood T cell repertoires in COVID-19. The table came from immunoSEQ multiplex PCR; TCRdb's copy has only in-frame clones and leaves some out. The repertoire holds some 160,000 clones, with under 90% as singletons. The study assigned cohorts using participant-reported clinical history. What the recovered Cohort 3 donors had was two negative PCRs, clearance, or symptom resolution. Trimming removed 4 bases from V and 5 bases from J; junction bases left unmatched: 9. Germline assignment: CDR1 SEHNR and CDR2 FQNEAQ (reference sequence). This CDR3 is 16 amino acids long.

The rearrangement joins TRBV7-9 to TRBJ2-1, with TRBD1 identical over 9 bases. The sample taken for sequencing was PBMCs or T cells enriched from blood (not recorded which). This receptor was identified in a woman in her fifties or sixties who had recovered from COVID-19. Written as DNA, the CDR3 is TGTGCCAGCAGCTCCCTAACAGGGGGCCAGAACAATGAGCAGTTCTTC. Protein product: CASSSLTGGQNNEQFF.